The T cell receptor (beta chain) described here comes from a study of T-cell memory formation after mild COVID-19. TCRdb analysed the 5' RACE reads with MiXCR anew, one entry per CDR3 protein. The table has about 410,000 distinct CDR3 sequences, less than 25% seen once. Trimming removed 5 bases at V and 9 bases at J, with 14 bases between. CDR3 length: 13 residues. CDR1 and CDR2 (germline): SEHNR, FQNEAQ (reference sequence). The J gene is TRBJ2-1, the V gene TRBV7-9; maybe TRBD2 (6 bases). The sample was PBMCs or a T cell subset sorted from them (not recorded which). This clonotype was obtained from an adult woman who had mild COVID-19 (a few samples of this study predate the infection). Cell type and time point are not known. CDR3 amino acids: CASSRAEGTEQFF. The CDR3 DNA follows: TGTGCCAGCAGCCGAGCGGAGGGCACTGAGCAGTTCTTC.